This TCR beta chain was recovered during a study of CD8 T cells in ankylosing spondylitis. Quantitative 5'-RACE was performed with molecular barcodes, and it yielded the TCR beta libraries. TCRdb reprocessed the 5' RACE reads via MiXCR and lists one record per CDR3 protein. Found here are roughly 700,000 distinct CDR3 sequences, around a fifth of them singletons; the top ten hold over 15%. Points from the study as a whole: CD8+ cells made up the disease-linked clones, which were relatively rare in peripheral blood. For ankylosing spondylitis blood, a TCR beta motif of roughly 8 highly homologous variants appeared characteristic. Some of these motif variants have turned up before, in reports on reactive arthritis synovial fluid and blood.

Per the germline V gene, CDR1 is SGHRS and CDR2 is YFSETQ. V lost 2 bases, J lost 2 bases, and 2 bases stayed unmatched. CDR3 length: 15 amino acids. This clonotype was counted a few times. What it binds is unknown. Sequenced input: blood, either unsorted or a sorted T cell fraction (not recorded which). The receptor was isolated from a male donor with ankylosing spondylitis. The J gene is TRBJ2-1, the V gene TRBV5-1; TRBD1 agrees at 9 bases. CDR3 in amino acids: CASSFDRGTYNEQFF. The CDR3 region has the DNA TGCGCCAGCAGCTTTGACAGGGGGACCTACAATGAGCAGTTCTTC.